This T cell receptor beta chain was captured in a study of T cells in Graves' hyperthyroidism and ophthalmopathy. The study, taken as a whole, reports: By a 13 V-J model, ophthalmopathy was set apart from stable hyperthyroidism. Blood samples included most of the expanded thyroid clonotypes exceeding 0.001.

This clonotype appeared many times. Its matching antigen is unknown. The germline gives CDR1 MDHEN, CDR2 SYDVKM. The CDR3 covers 14 residues. Between the trimmed V and J ends, which lost 7 bases and 1 base, there was a span of 11 bases. The source material, RNA transcripts, was used to amplify TCR beta CDR3 regions. A first-round RT-PCR of the TCR CDR3 used the HTBI primer set. TCRdb used MiXCR to reprocess the multiplex PCR reads, holding one entry per CDR3 protein. The sample has around 600,000 distinct CDR3 sequences; roughly 16% are singletons. Fresh peripheral blood, 10 ml, was the source of the PBMCs.

The specimen was blood. The TCR comes from a woman aged 35 to 49 with Graves' ophthalmopathy. The V and J genes are TRBV28 and TRBJ1-5; D remains ambiguous. CDR3 region: CASITPGSNQPQHF. CDR3 sequence (DNA): TGTGCCAGCATTACGCCCGGCAGCAATCAGCCCCAGCATTTT.